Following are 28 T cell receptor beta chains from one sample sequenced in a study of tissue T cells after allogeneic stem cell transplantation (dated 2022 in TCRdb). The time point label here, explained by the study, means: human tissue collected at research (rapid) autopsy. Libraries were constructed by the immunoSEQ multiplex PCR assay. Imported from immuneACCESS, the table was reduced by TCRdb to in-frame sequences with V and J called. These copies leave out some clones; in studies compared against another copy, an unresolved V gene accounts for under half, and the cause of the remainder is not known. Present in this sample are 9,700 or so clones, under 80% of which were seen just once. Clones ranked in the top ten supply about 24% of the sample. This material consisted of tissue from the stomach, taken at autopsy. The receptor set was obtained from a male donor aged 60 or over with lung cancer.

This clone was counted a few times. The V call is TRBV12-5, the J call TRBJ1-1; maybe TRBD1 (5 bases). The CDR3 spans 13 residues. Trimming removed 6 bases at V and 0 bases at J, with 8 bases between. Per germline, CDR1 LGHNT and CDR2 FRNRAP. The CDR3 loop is CASGTTVNTEAFF. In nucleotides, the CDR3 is TGTGCTAGTGGAACGACAGTGAACACTGAAGCTTTCTTT.

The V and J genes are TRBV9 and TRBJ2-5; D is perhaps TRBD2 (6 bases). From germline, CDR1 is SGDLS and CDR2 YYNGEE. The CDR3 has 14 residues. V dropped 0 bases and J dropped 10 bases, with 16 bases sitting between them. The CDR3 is CASSVGGEATDQYF. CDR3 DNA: TGTGCCAGCAGCGTAGGGGGGGAGGCAACAGACCAGTACTTC.

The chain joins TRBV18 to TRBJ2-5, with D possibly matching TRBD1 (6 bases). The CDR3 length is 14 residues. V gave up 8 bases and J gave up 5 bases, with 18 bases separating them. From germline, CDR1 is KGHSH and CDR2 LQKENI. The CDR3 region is CASNYRDAGETQYF. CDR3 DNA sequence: TGTGCCAGCAATTACAGGGATGCAGGGGAGACCCAGTACTTC.

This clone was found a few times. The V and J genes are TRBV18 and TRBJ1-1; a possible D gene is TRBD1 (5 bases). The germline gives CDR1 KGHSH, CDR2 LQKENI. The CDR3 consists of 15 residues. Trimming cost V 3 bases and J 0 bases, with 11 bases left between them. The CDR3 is CASSPLGTVNTEAFF. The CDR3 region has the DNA TGTGCCAGCTCACCCCTAGGGACGGTGAACACTGAAGCTTTCTTT.

The CDR3: CASTSWGTDTQYF. Here the CDR3 DNA reads TGTGCCAGCACTTCCTGGGGCACAGATACGCAGTATTTT. The chain is built from TRBV6-5 and TRBJ2-3; D unresolved. CDR3 size: 13 residues. Germline CDR1 and CDR2: MNHEY and SVGAGI. V lost 7 bases and J 1 base, leaving 9 bases between the germline ends.

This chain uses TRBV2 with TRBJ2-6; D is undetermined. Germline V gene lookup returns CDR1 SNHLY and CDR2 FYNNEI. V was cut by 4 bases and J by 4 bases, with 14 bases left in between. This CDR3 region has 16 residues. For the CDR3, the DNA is TGTGCCAGCAGTGTGGGGATGGGCTCGGGGGCCAACGTCCTGACTTTC. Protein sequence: CASSVGMGSGANVLTF.

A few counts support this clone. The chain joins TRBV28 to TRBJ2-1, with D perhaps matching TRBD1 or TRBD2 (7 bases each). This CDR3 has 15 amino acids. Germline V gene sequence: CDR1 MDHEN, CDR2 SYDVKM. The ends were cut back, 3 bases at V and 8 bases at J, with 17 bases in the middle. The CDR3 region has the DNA TGTGCCAGCAGTTTGGCAGGGGGGGGAGGGGATGAGCAGTTCTTC. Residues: CASSLAGGGGDEQFF.

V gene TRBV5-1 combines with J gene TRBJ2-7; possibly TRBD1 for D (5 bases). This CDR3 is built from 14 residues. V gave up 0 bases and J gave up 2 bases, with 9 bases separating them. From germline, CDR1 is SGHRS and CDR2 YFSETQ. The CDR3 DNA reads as TGCGCCAGCAGCTTGGGACAGATTCCCTACGAGCAGTACTTC. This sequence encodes CASSLGQIPYEQYF.

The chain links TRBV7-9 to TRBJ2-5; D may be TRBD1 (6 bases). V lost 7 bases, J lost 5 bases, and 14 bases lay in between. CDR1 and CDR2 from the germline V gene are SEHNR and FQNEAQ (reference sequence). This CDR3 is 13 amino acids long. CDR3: CASTRDNGETQYF. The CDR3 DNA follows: TGTGCCAGCACCCGGGACAACGGGGAGACCCAGTACTTC.

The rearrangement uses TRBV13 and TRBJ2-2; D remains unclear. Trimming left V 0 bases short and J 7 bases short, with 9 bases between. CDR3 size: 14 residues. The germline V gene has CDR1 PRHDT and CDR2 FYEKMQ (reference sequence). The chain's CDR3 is CASSLGQIVGELFF. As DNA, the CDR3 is TGTGCCAGCAGCTTAGGACAGATAGTCGGGGAGCTGTTTTTT.

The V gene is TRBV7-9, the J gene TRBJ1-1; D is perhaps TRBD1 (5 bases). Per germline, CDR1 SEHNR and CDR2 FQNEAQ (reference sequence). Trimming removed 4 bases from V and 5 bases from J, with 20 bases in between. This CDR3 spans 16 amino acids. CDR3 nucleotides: TGTGCCAGCAGCTCCCGGGACTCGCCAGGAGAGACTGAAGCTTTCTTT. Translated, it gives CASSSRDSPGETEAFF. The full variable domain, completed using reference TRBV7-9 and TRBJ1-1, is DTGVSQNPRHKITKRGQNVTFRCDPISEHNRLYWYRQTLGQGPEFLTYFQNEAQLEKSRLLSDRFSAERPKGSFSTLEIQRTEQGDSAMYLCASSSRDSPGETEAFFGQGTRLTVV.

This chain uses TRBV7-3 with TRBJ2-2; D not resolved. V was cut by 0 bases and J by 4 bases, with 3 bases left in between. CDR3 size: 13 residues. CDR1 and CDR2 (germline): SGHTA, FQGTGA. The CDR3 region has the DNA TGTGCCAGCAGCTTAACGGGCACCGGGGAGCTGTTTTTT. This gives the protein CASSLTGTGELFF.

This CDR3 reads CASSQGTDSYGYTF. The CDR3 coding sequence is TGCGCCAGCAGCCAAGGTACGGACTCCTATGGCTACACCTTC. This rearrangement joins TRBV4-3 to TRBJ1-2; unclear D gene. Deletions cut 1 base from V and 4 bases from J, with 10 bases between. The CDR3 runs to 14 residues. CDR1 is LGHNA and CDR2 is YSLEER in the germline V gene.

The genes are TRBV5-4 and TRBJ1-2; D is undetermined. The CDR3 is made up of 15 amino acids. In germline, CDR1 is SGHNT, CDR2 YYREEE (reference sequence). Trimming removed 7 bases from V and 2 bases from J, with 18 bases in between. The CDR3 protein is CASCPLKCANYGYTF. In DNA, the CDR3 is TGTGCCAGCTGCCCACTGAAATGCGCGAACTATGGCTACACCTTC. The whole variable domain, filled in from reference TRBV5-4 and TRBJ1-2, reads ETGVTQSPTHLIKTRGQQVTLRCSSQSGHNTVSWYQQALGQGPQFIFQYYREEENGRGNFPPRFSGLQFPNYSSELNVNALELDDSALYLCASCPLKCANYGYTFGSGTRLTVV.

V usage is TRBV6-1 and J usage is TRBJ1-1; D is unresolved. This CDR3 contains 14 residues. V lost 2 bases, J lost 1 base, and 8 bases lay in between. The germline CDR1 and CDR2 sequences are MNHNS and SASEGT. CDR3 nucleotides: TGTGCCAGCAGTGAAACCTGGGGGAACACTGAAGCTTTCTTT. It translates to CASSETWGNTEAFF.

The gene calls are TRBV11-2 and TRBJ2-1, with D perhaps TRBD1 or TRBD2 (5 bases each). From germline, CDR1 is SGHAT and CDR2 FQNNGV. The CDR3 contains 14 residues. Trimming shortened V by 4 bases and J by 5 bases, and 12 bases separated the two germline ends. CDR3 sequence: CASSSTGADNEQFF. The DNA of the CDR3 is TGTGCCAGCAGCTCCACCGGGGCCGACAATGAGCAGTTCTTC.

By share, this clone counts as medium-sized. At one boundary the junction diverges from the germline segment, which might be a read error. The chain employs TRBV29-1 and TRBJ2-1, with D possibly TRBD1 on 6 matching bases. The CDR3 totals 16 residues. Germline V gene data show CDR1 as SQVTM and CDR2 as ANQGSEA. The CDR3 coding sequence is TGCAGCGTCGAAGGACCGGACAGACGCTCCTACAATGAGCAGTTCTTC. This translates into CSVEGPDRRSYNEQFF.

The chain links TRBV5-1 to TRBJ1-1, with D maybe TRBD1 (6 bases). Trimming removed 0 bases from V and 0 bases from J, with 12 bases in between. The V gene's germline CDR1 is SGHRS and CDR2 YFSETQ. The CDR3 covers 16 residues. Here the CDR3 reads CASSLATGQMNTEAFF. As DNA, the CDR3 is TGCGCCAGCAGCTTGGCGACAGGACAGATGAACACTGAAGCTTTCTTT.

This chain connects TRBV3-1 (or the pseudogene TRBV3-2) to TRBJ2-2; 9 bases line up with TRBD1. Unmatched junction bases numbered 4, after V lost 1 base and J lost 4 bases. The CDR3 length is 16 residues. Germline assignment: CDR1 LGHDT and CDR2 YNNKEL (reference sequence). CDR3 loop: CASSQGGTGTTGELFF. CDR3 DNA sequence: TGTGCCAGCAGCCAAGGGGGGACAGGGACCACCGGGGAGCTGTTTTTT.

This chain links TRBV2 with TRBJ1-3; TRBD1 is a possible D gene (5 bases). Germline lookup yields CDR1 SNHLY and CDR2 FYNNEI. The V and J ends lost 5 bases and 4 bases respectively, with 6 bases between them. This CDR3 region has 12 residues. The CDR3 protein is CASSRGGNTIYF. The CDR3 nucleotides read TGTGCCAGCAGTAGGGGAGGAAACACCATATATTTT.

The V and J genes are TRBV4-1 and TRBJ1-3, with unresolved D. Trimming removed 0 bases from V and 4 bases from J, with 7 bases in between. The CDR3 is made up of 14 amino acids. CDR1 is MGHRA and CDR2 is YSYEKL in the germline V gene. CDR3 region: CASSQEGLGNTIYF. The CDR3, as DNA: TGCGCCAGCAGCCAAGAAGGACTGGGAAACACCATATATTTT.

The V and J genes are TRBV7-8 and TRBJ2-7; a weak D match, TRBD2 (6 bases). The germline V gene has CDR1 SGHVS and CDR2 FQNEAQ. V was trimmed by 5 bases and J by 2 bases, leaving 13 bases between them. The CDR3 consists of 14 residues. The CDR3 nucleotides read TGTGCCAGCAGCCCCGCGGGGATCCCCTACGAGCAGTACTTC. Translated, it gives CASSPAGIPYEQYF.

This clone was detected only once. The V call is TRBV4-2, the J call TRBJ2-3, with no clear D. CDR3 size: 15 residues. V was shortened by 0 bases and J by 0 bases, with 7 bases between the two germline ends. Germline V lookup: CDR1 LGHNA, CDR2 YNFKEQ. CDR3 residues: CASSQDAASTDTQYF. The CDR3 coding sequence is TGTGCCAGCAGCCAAGATGCTGCTAGCACAGATACGCAGTATTTT.

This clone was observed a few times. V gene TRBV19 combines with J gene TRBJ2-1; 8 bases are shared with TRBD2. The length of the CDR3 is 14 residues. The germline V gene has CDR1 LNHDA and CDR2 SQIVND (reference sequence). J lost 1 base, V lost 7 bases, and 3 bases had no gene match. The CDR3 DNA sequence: TGTGCCAGTACCATAGCGGGGTCCTACAATGAGCAGTTCTTC. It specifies CASTIAGSYNEQFF.

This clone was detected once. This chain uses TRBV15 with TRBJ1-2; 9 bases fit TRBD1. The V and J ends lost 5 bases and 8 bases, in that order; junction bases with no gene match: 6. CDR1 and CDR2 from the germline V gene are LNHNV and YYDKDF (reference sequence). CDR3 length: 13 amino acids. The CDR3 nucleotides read TGTGCCACCAGCCGAACCGGGACAGGGGGCTACACCTTC. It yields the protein CATSRTGTGGYTF.

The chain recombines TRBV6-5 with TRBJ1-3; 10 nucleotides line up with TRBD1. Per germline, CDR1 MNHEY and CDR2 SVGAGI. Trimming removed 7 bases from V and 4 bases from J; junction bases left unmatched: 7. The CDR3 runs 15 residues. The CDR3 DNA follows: TGTGCCAGCAAAAGACAGGGGGCGTCGGGAAACACCATATATTTT. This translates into CASKRQGASGNTIYF.

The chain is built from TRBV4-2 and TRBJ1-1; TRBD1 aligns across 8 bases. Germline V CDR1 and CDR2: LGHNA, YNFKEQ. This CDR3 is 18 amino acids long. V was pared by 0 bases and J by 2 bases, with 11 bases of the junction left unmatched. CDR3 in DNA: TGTGCCAGCAGCCAAGAGGCTACGCAGGGGGCATCTAACACTGAAGCTTTCTTT. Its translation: CASSQEATQGASNTEAFF.

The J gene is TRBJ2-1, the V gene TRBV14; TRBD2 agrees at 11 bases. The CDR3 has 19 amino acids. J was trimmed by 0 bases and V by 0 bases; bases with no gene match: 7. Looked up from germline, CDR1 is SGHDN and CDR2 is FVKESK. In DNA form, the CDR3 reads TGTGCCAGCAGCCAAGATCTTACTAGCGGGGGACCCTCCTACAATGAGCAGTTCTTC. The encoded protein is CASSQDLTSGGPSYNEQFF.